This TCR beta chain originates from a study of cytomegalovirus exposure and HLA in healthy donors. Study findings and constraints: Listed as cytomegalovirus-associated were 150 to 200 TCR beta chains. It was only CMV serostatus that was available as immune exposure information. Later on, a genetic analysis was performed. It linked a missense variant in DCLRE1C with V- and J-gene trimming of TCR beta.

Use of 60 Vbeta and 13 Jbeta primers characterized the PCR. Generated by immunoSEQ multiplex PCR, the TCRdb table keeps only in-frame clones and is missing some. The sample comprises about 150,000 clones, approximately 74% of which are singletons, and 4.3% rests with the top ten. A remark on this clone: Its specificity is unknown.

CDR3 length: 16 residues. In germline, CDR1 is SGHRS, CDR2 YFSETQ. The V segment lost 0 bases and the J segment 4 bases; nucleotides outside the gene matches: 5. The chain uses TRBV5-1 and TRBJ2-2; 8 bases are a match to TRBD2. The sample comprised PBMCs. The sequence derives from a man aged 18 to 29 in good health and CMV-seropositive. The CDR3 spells CASSLAGGAGTGELFF. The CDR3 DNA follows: TGCGCCAGCAGCTTGGCCGGGGGGGCTGGCACCGGGGAGCTGTTTTTT.